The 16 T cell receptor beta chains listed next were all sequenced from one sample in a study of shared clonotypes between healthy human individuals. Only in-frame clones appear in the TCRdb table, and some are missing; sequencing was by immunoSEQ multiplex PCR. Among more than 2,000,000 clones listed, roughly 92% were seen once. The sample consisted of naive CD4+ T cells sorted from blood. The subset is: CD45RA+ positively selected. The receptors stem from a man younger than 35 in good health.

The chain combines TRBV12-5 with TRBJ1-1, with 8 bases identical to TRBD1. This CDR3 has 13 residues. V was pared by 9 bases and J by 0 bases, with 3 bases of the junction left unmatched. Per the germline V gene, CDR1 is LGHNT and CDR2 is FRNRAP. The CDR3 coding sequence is TGTGCTAGCGCACAGGGGGTGAACACTGAAGCTTTCTTT. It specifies CASAQGVNTEAFF.

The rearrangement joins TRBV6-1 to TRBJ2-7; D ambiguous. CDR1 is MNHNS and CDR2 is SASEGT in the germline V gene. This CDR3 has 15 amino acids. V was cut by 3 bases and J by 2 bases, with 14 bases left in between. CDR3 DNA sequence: TGTGCCAGCAGTGACCGACACGTATTACCCTACGAGCAGTACTTC. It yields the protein CASSDRHVLPYEQYF.

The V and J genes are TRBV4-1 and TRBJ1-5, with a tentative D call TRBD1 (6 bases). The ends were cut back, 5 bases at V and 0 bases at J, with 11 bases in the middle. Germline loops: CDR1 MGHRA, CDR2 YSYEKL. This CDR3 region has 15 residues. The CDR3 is CASSGGQNSNQPQHF. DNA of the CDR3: TGCGCCAGCAGCGGAGGACAGAATAGCAATCAGCCCCAGCATTTT.

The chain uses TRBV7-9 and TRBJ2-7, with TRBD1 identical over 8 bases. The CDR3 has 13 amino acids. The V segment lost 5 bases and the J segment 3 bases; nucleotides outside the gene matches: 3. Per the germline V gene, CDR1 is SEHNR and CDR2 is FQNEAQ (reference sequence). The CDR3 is CASSRTGNYEQYF. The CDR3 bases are TGTGCCAGCAGCCGGACAGGGAACTACGAGCAGTACTTC.

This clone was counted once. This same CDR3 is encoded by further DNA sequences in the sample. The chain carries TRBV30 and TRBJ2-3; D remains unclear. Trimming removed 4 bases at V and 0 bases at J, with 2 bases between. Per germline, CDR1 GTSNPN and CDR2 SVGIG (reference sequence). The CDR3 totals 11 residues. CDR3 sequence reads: CAWTSTDTQYF. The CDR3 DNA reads TGTGCCTGGACTAGCACAGATACGCAGTATTTT.

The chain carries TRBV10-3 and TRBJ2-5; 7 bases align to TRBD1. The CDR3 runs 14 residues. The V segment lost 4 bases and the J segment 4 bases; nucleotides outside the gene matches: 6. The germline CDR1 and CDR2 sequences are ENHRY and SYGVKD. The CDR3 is CAISVRGPGETQYF. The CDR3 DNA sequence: TGTGCCATCAGTGTTAGGGGGCCAGGAGAGACCCAGTACTTC.

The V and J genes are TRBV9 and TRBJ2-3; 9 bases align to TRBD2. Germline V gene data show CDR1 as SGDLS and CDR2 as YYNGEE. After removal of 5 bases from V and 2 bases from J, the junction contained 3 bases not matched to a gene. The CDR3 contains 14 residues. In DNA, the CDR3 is TGTGCCAGCAGTAGCGGGGGACACACAGATACGCAGTATTTT. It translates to CASSSGGHTDTQYF. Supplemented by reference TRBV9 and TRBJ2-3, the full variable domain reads DSGVTQTPKHLITATGQRVTLRCSPRSGDLSVYWYQQSLDQGLQFLIQYYNGEERAKGNILERFSAQQFPDLHSELNLSSLELGDSALYFCASSSGGHTDTQYFGPGTRLTVL.

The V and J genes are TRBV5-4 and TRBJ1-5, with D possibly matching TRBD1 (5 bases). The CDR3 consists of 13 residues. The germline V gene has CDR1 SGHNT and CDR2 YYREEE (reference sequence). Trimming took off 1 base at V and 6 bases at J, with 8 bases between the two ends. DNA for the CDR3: TGTGCCAGCAGCTTGTCGGGGACTCAGCCCCAGCATTTT. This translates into CASSLSGTQPQHF.

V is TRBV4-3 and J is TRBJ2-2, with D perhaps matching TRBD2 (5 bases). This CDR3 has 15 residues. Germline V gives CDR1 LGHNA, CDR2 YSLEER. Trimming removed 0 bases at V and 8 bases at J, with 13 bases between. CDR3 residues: CASSQDLSSGGELFF. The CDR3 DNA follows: TGCGCCAGCAGCCAAGATTTGTCGTCGGGGGGGGAGCTGTTTTTT.

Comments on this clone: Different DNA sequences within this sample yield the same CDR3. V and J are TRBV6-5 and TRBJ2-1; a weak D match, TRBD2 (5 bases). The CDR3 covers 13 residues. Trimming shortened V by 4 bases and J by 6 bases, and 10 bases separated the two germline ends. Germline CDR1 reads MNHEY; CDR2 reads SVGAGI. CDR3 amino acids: CASSSPGGNEQFF. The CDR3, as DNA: TGTGCCAGCAGTTCCCCAGGAGGCAATGAGCAGTTCTTC.

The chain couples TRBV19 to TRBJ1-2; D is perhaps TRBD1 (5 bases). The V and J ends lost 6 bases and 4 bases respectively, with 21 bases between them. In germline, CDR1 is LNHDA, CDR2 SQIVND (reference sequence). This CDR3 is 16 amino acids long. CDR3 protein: CASRESKGPSGYGYTF. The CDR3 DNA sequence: TGTGCCAGTAGAGAGAGTAAGGGACCGTCCGGCTATGGCTACACCTTC.

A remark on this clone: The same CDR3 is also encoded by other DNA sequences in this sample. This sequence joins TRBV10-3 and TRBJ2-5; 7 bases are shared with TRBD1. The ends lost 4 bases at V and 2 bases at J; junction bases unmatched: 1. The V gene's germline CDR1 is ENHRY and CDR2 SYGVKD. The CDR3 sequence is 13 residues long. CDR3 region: CAISGGQQETQYF. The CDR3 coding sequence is TGTGCCATCAGTGGGGGACAGCAAGAGACCCAGTACTTC.

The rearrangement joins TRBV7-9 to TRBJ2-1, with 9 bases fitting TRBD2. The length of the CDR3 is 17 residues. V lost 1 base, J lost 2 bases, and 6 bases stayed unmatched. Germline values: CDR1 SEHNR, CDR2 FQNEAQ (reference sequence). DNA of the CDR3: TGTGCCAGCAGCTTAGGGGTAGCGGGAGAGACCTACAATGAGCAGTTCTTC. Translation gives CASSLGVAGETYNEQFF.

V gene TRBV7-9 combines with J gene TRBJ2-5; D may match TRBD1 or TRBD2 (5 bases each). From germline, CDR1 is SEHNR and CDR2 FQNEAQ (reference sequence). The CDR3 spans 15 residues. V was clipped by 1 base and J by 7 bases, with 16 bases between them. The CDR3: CASSLDRWARGTQYF. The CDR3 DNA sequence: TGTGCCAGCAGCTTAGACAGGTGGGCCCGGGGGACCCAGTACTTC.

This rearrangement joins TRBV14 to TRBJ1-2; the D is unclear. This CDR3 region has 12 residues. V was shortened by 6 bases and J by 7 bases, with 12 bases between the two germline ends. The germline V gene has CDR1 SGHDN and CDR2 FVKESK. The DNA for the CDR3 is TGTGCCAGCAGTCGGCAATTGGGTGGCTACACCTTC. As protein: CASSRQLGGYTF. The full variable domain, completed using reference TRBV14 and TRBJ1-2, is EAGVTQFPSHSVIEKGQTVTLRCDPISGHDNLYWYRRVMGKEIKFLLHFVKESKQDESGMPNNRFLAERTGGTYSTLKVQPAELEDSGVYFCASSRQLGGYTFGSGTRLTVV.

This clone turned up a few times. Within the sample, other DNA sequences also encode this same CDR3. Here the CDR3 reads CATSRDRGYEQYF. CDR3 bases: TGTGCCACCAGCAGGGACAGGGGCTACGAGCAGTACTTC. This chain links TRBV15 with TRBJ2-7, with TRBD1 matching 9 bases. The trim removed 3 bases at V and 3 bases at J, leaving 0 bases unmatched. The germline gives CDR1 LNHNV, CDR2 YYDKDF (reference sequence). This CDR3 spans 13 amino acids.